This TCR beta chain emerged from a study of response to subunit inactivated influenza vaccine. A word on this clonotype: The antigen is not known.

A single record per CDR3 protein comes from TCRdb applying MiXCR to the RT-PCR reads. The repertoire holds about 830,000 distinct CDR3 sequences, approximately 17% seen once, with roughly a tenth in the top ten. Regarding the study as a whole: The authors put forward the suggestion that each seasonal influenza vaccination may bring in only a limited number of new T cells.

This CDR3 comprises 14 residues. Germline V CDR1 and CDR2: DFQATT, SNEGSKA (reference sequence). The ends were cut back, 0 bases at V and 0 bases at J, with 9 bases in the middle. This TCR was sampled from a man aged 50 to 60 who received an inactivated influenza vaccine. This material consisted of PBMCs from blood, taken 5 days after vaccination. V and J are TRBV20-1 and TRBJ2-7; no definite D call. The CDR3 DNA follows: TGCAGTGCTAGAGATTCAGGTGGCTCCTACGAGCAGTACTTC. Amino acid sequence: CSARDSGGSYEQYF.